The next 16 T cell receptor beta chains were all read from a single sample in a study of shared clonotypes between healthy human individuals. Produced via immunoSEQ multiplex PCR; TCRdb's table is partial and in-frame only. The repertoire includes fewer than 850,000 clones, roughly 88% of them detected once, and 34% sits in the top ten. The sequencing input was memory CD8+ T cells from PBMCs. As to subset: CD45RO+ cells pooled with CCR7-negative TemRA cells. The source is a man aged 18 to 30 in good health. Some clones in this sample may be carry-over from other donors' samples.

This clone was seen only a few times. V usage is TRBV27 and J usage is TRBJ1-5; D gene uncertain. Germline-derived CDR1 and CDR2 are MNHEY and SMNVEV (reference sequence). The CDR3 length is 13 residues. V shed 6 bases and J shed 4 bases, with 10 bases lying between them. CDR3 sequence: CASRKEGNQPQHF. The CDR3 DNA reads TGTGCCAGCAGGAAGGAGGGAAATCAGCCCCAGCATTTT.

V is TRBV7-2 and J is TRBJ1-1; 7 nucleotides match TRBD1. Per the germline V gene, CDR1 is SGHTA and CDR2 is FQGNSA. V lost 6 bases, J lost 8 bases, and 15 bases stayed unmatched. The CDR3 totals 15 residues. CDR3 nucleotides: TGTGCCAGCAGAGATGACAGGGCCCTCAATCAGGAAGCTTTCTTT. Translating gives CASRDDRALNQEAFF.

This clone appeared a single time. The rearrangement uses TRBV10-3 and TRBJ2-7; a weak D match, TRBD2 (6 bases). V was clipped by 3 bases and J by 9 bases, with 15 bases between them. CDR3 length: 13 amino acids. Germline CDR1 and CDR2: ENHRY and SYGVKD. The DNA for the CDR3 is TGTGCCATCAGTGATTACGATTCTAGCGCGCAGTACTTC. Its translation: CAISDYDSSAQYF.

The J gene is TRBJ1-2, the V gene TRBV10-2, with 7 bases identical to TRBD1. In germline, CDR1 is WSHSY, CDR2 SAAADI. Trimming at V came to 6 bases and at J to 6 bases, leaving 7 bases not matched to a gene. The CDR3 length is 13 residues. The CDR3 nucleotides read TGCGCCAGCAGGACAGGGAAAGTAGATGGCTACACCTTC. This gives the protein CASRTGKVDGYTF.

The table lists this clone with a few counts. This chain joins TRBV9 and TRBJ1-4, with D hard to call. The V end lost 1 base, the J end lost 1 base, and 5 bases lay between the germline ends. The CDR3 runs to 14 residues. Germline assignment: CDR1 SGDLS and CDR2 YYNGEE. CDR3 residues: CASSVSGTNEKLFF. DNA of the CDR3: TGTGCCAGCAGCGTATCCGGAACTAATGAAAAACTGTTTTTT.

The chain is built from TRBV11-1 and TRBJ2-5, with D tentatively TRBD2 (6 bases). V gave up 2 bases and J gave up 2 bases, with 9 bases separating them. Germline CDR1 reads SGHAT; CDR2 reads FQDESV (reference sequence). This CDR3 contains 14 residues. This CDR3 is CASSLIGGQETQYF. The CDR3 bases are TGTGCCAGCAGCTTAATCGGAGGGCAAGAGACCCAGTACTTC.

The genes are TRBV7-6 and TRBJ2-1; 11 bases line up with TRBD2. Germline V gene sequence: CDR1 SGHVS, CDR2 FNYEAQ. With 5 bases clipped from V and 5 bases from J, the junction kept 8 bases outside the gene matches. CDR3 length: 16 residues. The CDR3 loop reads CASSPQTSGIDNEQFF. CDR3 in DNA: TGTGCCAGCAGCCCCCAGACTAGCGGGATAGACAATGAGCAGTTCTTC.

This chain uses TRBV28 with TRBJ1-2, with a weak D call TRBD1 (5 bases). Trimming pared 2 bases from V and 5 bases from J, leaving 9 bases between. CDR1 is MDHEN and CDR2 is SYDVKM in the germline V gene. CDR3 length equals 13 residues. CDR3 nucleotides: TGTGCCAGCAGTTTAGGGGGACGTTATGGCTACACCTTC. It encodes CASSLGGRYGYTF.

This sequence joins TRBV28 and TRBJ2-1; 8 bases line up with TRBD1. With V trimmed by 6 bases and J by 0 bases, 4 bases remained unmatched. Germline CDR1 and CDR2: MDHEN and SYDVKM. The CDR3 is made up of 15 amino acids. CDR3 in DNA: TGTGCCAGCAGGGACAGGGAGAGCTCCTACAATGAGCAGTTCTTC. This gives the protein CASRDRESSYNEQFF.

This rearrangement joins TRBV27 to TRBJ2-3; a weak D match, TRBD2 (5 bases). The germline V gene encodes CDR1 MNHEY and CDR2 SMNVEV (reference sequence). V lost 7 bases and J lost 1, with 9 bases in between. The CDR3 has 13 amino acids. The DNA of the CDR3 is TGTGCCAGCACGGAGAGGGGCACAGATACGCAGTATTTT. It specifies CASTERGTDTQYF.

The chain links TRBV28 to TRBJ2-7; D is possibly TRBD1 (6 bases). With 5 bases removed from V and 3 bases from J, the gap between germline ends came to 23 bases. Germline CDR1 reads MDHEN; CDR2 reads SYDVKM. This CDR3 is 17 amino acids long. The CDR3 protein is CASSPLTGATRYYEQYF. The DNA of the CDR3 is TGTGCCAGCAGTCCCTTGACAGGCGCTACCAGGTACTACGAGCAGTACTTC. Based on the CDR3 plus reference TRBV28 and TRBJ2-7, the full variable domain is DVKVTQSSRYLVKRTGEKVFLECVQDMDHENMFWYRQDPGLGLRLIYFSYDVKMKEKGDIPEGYSVSREKKERFSLILESASTNQTSMYLCASSPLTGATRYYEQYFGPGTRLTVT.

DNA for the CDR3: TGTGCCAGCAGCCCGGGACTAGCGGGAGGCAAATCCTACGAGCAGTACTTC. This gives the protein CASSPGLAGGKSYEQYF. The chain uses TRBV13 and TRBJ2-7; TRBD2 agrees at 15 bases. The V and J ends lost 5 bases and 1 base, in that order; junction bases with no gene match: 6. The CDR3 totals 17 residues. Germline V gene sequence: CDR1 PRHDT, CDR2 FYEKMQ (reference sequence).

V and J are TRBV7-9 and TRBJ2-7; no definite D call. The CDR3 length is 12 residues. The V and J ends lost 5 bases and 3 bases respectively, with 8 bases between them. CDR1 and CDR2 from the germline V gene are SEHNR and FQNEAQ (reference sequence). CDR3 coding DNA: TGTGCCAGCAGCGAAGCTTACTACGAGCAGTACTTC. Translating gives CASSEAYYEQYF.

The rearrangement links TRBV30 to TRBJ2-1; TRBD2 aligns across 10 bases. Germline trimming cut 5 bases from V and 7 bases from J; bases unmatched to any gene: 11. Per germline, CDR1 GTSNPN and CDR2 SVGIG (reference sequence). CDR3 length: 15 amino acids. The CDR3 sequence is CAWGRAGGPGNEQFF. CDR3 coding DNA: TGTGCCTGGGGGAGAGCGGGAGGGCCGGGAAATGAGCAGTTCTTC.

The J gene is TRBJ1-1, the V gene TRBV5-1; no firm D call. The CDR3 covers 15 residues. Per the germline V gene, CDR1 is SGHRS and CDR2 is YFSETQ. V lost 1 base, J lost 7 bases, and 17 bases lay in between. As DNA, the CDR3 is TGCGCCAGCAGCTTGACGAGGGAAGCAACTCTTGAAGCTTTCTTT. Translated: CASSLTREATLEAFF.

The chain recombines TRBV5-1 with TRBJ2-7, with D tentatively TRBD2 (6 bases). The V end lost 0 bases, the J end lost 0 bases, and 10 bases lay between the germline ends. From germline, CDR1 is SGHRS and CDR2 YFSETQ. The CDR3 loop spans 15 amino acids. The CDR3 nucleotides read TGCGCCAGCAGCTTGGCCGAGGACTACTCCTACGAGCAGTACTTC. It yields the protein CASSLAEDYSYEQYF.